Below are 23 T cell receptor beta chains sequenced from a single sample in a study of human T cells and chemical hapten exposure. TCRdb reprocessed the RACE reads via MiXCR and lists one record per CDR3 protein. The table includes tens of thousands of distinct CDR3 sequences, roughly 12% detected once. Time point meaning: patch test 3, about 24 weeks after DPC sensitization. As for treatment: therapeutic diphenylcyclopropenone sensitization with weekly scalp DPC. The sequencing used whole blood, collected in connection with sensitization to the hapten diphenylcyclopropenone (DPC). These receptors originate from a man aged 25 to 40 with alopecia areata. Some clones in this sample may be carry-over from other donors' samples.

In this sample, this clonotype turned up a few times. CDR3 loop: CASSLARWSGAIYNSPLHF. The CDR3 coding sequence is TGTGCCAGCAGCTTAGCGCGGTGGAGTGGGGCTATCTATAATTCACCCCTCCACTTT. V is TRBV7-8 and J is TRBJ1-6; D possibly corresponds to TRBD1 (5 bases). This CDR3 spans 19 amino acids. The germline V gene encodes CDR1 SGHVS and CDR2 FQNEAQ. The germline V and J ends were trimmed by 0 bases and 3 bases, with 18 bases remaining between them.

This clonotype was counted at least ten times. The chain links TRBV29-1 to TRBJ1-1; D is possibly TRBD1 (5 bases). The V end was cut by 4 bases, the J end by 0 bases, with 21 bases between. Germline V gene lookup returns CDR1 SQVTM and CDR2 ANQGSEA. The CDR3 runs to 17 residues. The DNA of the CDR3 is TGCAGCGTTGCGGGACCGGACGGTCGCGTGTTGAACACTGAAGCTTTCTTT. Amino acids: CSVAGPDGRVLNTEAFF.

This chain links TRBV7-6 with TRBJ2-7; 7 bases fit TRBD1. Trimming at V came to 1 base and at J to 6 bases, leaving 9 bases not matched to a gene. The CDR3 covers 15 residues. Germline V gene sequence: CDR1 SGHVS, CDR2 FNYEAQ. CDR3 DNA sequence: TGTGCCAGCAGCTTAGGGGGACAGTCTTCTCGCGAGCAGTACTTC. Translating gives CASSLGGQSSREQYF.

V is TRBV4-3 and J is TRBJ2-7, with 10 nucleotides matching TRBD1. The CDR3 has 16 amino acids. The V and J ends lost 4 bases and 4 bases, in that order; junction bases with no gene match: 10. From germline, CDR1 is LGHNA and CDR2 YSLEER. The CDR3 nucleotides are TGCGCCAGCAGCCTCGCTCGACGGGACAGGGGTTACGAGCAGTACTTC. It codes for CASSLARRDRGYEQYF.

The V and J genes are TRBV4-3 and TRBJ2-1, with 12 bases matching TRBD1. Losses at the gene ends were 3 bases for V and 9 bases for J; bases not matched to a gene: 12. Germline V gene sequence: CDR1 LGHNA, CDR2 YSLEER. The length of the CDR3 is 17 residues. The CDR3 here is CASSHARTGTGGPEQFF. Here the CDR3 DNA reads TGCGCCAGCAGCCACGCCCGGACCGGGACAGGGGGCCCTGAGCAGTTCTTC.

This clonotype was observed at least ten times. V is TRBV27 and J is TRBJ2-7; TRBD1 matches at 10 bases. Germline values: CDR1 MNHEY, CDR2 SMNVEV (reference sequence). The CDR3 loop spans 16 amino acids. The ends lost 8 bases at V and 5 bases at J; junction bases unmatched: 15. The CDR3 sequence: CASCRKWGQGIHEQYF. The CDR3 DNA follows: TGTGCCAGCTGCCGCAAATGGGGACAGGGGATCCACGAGCAGTACTTC.

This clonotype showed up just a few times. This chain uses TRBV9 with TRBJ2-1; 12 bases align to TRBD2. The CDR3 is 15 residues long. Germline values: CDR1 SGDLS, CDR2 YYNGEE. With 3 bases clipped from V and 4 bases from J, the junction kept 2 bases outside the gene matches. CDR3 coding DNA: TGTGCCAGCAGCGAGACTAGCGGGGGTTACAATGAGCAGTTCTTC. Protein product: CASSETSGGYNEQFF.

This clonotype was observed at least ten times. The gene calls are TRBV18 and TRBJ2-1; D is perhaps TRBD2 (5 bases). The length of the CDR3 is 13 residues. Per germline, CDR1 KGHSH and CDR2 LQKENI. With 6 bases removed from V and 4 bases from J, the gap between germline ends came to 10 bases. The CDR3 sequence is CASSEGLYNEQFF. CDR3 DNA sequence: TGTGCCAGCTCGGAAGGACTTTACAATGAGCAGTTCTTC.

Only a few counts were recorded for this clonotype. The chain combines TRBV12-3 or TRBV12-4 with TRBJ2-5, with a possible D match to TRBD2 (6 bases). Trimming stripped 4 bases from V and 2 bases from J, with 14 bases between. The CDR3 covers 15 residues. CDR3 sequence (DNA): TGTGCCAGCAGTTCCTCCGGGACTCGTCAAGAGACCCAGTACTTC. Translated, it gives CASSSSGTRQETQYF.

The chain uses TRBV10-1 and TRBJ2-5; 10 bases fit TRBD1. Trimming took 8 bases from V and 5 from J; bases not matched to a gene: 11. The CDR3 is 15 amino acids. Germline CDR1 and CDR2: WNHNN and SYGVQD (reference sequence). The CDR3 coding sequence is TGCGCCAGCCCAGGGCGAAGACAGGGGGCGGAGACCCAGTACTTC. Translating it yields CASPGRRQGAETQYF.

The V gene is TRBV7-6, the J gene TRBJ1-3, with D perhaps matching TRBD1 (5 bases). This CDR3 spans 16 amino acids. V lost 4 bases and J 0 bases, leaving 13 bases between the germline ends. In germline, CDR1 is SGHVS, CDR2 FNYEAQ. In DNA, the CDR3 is TGTGCCAGCAGCTCATCCGCCCAGGGCTCTGGAAACACCATATATTTT. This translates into CASSSSAQGSGNTIYF.

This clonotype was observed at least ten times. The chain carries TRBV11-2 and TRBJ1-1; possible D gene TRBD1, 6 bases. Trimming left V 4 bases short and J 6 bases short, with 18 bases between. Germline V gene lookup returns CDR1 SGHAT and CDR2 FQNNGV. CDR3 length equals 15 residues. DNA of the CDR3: TGTGCCAGCAGCTCCACCTGGGACAATCGTCCTGAAGCTTTCTTT. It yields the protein CASSSTWDNRPEAFF.

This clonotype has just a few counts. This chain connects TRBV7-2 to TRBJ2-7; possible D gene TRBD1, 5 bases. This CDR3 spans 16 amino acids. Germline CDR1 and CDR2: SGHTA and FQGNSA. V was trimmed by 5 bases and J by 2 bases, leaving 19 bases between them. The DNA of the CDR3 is TGTGCCAGCAGCGTACAAAATGTGGGGCGGACCTACGAGCAGTACTTC. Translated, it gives CASSVQNVGRTYEQYF.

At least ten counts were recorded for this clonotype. CDR3 bases: TGCAGCGTTGAGTGGGGACGATACAATGAGCAGTTCTTC. Translated: CSVEWGRYNEQFF. The chain employs TRBV29-1 and TRBJ2-1; D possibly uses TRBD1 or TRBD2 (5 bases each). Trimming took 3 bases from V and 4 from J, leaving 10 bases between them. CDR3 length: 13 amino acids. Germline CDR1 reads SQVTM; CDR2 reads ANQGSEA.

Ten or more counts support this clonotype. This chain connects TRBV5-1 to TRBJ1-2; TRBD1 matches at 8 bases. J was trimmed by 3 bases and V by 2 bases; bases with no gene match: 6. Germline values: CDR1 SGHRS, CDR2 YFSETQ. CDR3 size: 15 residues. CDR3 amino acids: CASSFATGVDYGYTF. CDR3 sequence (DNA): TGCGCCAGCAGCTTCGCGACAGGGGTCGACTATGGCTACACCTTC.

This CDR3 reads CASSPFPQGSSYEQYF. DNA of the CDR3: TGTGCCAGCAGCCCATTCCCGCAGGGGAGCTCCTACGAGCAGTACTTC. The chain is built from TRBV7-3 and TRBJ2-7; D perhaps matches TRBD1 (6 bases). CDR3 length: 16 amino acids. The germline gives CDR1 SGHTA, CDR2 FQGTGA. Trimming cost V 5 bases and J 0 bases, with 17 bases left between them.

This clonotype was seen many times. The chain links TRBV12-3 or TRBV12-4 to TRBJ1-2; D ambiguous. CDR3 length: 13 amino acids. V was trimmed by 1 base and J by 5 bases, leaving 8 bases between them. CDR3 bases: TGTGCCAGCAGTTTAGGGGCCGAATATGGCTACACCTTC. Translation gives CASSLGAEYGYTF.

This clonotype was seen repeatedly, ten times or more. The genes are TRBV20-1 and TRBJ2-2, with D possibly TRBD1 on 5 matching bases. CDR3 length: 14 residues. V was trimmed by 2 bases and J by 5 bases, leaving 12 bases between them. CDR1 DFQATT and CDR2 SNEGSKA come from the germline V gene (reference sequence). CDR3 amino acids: CSARKGFGTGELFF. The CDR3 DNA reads TGCAGTGCTAGAAAGGGGTTCGGGACCGGGGAGCTGTTTTTT.

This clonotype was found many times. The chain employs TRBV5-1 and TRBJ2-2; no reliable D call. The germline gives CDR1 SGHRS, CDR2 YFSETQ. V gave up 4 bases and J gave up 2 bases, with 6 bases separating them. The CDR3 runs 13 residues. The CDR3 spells CASSQQNTGELFF. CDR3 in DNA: TGCGCCAGCAGCCAACAAAACACCGGGGAGCTGTTTTTT.

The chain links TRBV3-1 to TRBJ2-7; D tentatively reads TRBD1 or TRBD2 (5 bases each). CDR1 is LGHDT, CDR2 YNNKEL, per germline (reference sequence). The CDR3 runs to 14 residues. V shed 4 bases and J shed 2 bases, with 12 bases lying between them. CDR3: CASSLTGTTYEQYF. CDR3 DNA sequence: TGTGCCAGCAGCCTTACCGGGACGACCTACGAGCAGTACTTC.

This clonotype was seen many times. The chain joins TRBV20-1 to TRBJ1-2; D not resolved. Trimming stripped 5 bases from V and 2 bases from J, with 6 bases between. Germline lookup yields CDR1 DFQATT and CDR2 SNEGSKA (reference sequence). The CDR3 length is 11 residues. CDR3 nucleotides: TGCAGTGCTGTCGGGAACTATGGCTACACCTTC. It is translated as CSAVGNYGYTF.

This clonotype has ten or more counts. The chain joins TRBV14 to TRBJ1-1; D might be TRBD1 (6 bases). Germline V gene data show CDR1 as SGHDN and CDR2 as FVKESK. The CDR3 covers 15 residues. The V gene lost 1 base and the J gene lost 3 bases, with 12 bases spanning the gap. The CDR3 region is CASSQAAGVDTEAFF. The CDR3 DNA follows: TGTGCCAGCAGCCAAGCCGCAGGGGTCGACACTGAAGCTTTCTTT.

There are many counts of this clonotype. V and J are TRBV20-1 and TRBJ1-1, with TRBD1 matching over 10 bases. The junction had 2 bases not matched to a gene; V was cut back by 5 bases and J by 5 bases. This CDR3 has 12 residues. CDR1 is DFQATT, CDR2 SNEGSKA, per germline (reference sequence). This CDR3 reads CSAWTGGTEAFF. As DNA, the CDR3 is TGCAGTGCTTGGACAGGGGGGACTGAAGCTTTCTTT.